The sequence of this T cell receptor (beta chain) was determined in a study of blood T cells in healthy people across ages. Primed by a sample-barcoded 5' primer and a J-beta primer mix, a second PCR proceeded for about 6 to 12 cycles. MiXCR was run by TCRdb on the 5' RACE reads, yielding one entry per CDR3 protein. The repertoire holds approximately 960,000 distinct CDR3 sequences, with just under 30% as singletons. The V gene's germline CDR1 is SGHTA and CDR2 FQGTGA. The V end lost 0 bases, the J end lost 1 base, and 9 bases lay between the germline ends. This CDR3 region has 15 residues. The same data also went into a second study, on T cells of mothers and their children. In that study: Per mother, over 8 million TCR beta CDR3 reads were obtained; per child, a few million. TCR recombination output is shaped by thymic selection similarly in related and unrelated pairs. Overlap measured in related mother-child pairs was slightly, non-significantly higher than in unrelated pairs. Detection of persistent microchimeric T cell clones did not occur.

The source is a woman between 40 and 50 years old in good health. This sequence joins TRBV7-3 and TRBJ1-1; no reliable D call. The sequenced material came from blood. The CDR3 DNA reads as TGTGCCAGCAGCTTAACTTTTTCGGCGAACACTGAAGCTTTCTTT. The encoded protein is CASSLTFSANTEAFF.